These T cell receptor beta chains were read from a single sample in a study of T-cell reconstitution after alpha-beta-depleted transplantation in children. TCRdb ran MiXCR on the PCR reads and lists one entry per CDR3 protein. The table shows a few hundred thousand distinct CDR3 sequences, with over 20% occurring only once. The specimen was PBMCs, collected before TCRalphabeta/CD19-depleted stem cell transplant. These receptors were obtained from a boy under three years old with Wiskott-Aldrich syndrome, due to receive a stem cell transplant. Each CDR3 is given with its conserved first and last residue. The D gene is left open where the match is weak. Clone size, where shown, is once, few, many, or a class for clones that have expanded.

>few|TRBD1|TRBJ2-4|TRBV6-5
CASSSLGQGKNIQYF
TGTGCCAGCAGTTCCCTCGGACAGGGTAAAAACATTCAGTACTTC
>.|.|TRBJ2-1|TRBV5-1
CASSLYPFF
TGCGCCAGCAGCTTGTATCCGTTCTTC
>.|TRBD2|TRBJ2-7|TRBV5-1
CASSLITSGNYEQYF
TGCGCCAGCAGCTTGATTACTAGCGGGAACTACGAGCAGTACTTC
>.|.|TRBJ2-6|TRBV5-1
CASSDGGANVLTF
TGCGCCAGCAGTGATGGTGGGGCCAACGTCCTGACTTTC
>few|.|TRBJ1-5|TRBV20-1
CSARGGFSLNSNQPQHF
TGCAGTGCTAGAGGGGGGTTCAGCTTGAATAGCAATCAGCCCCAGCATTTT
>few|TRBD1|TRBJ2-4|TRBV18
CASSAGTGTKNIQYF
TGTGCCAGCTCAGCCGGGACAGGGACCAAAAACATTCAGTACTTC
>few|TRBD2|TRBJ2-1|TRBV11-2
CASRTSGSLEQFF
TGTGCCAGCAGGACTAGCGGGAGCCTTGAGCAGTTCTTC
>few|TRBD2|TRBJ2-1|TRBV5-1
CASLGLGLATDEQFF
TGCGCCAGCTTAGGTCTGGGACTAGCGACGGATGAGCAGTTCTTC
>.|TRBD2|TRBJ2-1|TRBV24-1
CATSDFGTSGSGNEQFF
TGTGCCACCAGTGATTTTGGGACTAGCGGGAGCGGCAATGAGCAGTTCTTC
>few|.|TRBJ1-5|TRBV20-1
CSASEGSLDQPQHF
TGCAGTGCTAGTGAGGGCAGCTTAGATCAGCCCCAGCATTTT
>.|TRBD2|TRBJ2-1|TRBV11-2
CASSFSTSGRARSYNEQFF
TGTGCCAGCAGCTTCTCGACTAGCGGGAGGGCCAGGTCCTACAATGAGCAGTTCTTC
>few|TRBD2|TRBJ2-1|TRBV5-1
CASSPGLAGVHAYNEQFF
TGCGCCAGCAGCCCGGGACTAGCGGGAGTCCATGCCTACAATGAGCAGTTCTTC
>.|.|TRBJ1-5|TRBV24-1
CATSEIDSNRPQHF
TGTGCCACCAGTGAGATAGACAGCAATCGGCCCCAGCATTTT
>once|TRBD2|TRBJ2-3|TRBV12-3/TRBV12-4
CASSFSGKSTDTQYF
TGTGCCAGCAGTTTCAGCGGGAAGAGCACAGATACGCAGTATTTT
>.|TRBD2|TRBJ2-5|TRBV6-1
CVSSRPGLNRQTQYF
TGTGTCAGCAGCCGGCCGGGACTAAATCGGCAGACCCAGTACTTC
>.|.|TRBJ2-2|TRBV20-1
CSARDRTREWGELFF
TGCAGTGCTAGAGATCGTACACGGGAGTGGGGGGAGCTGTTTTTT
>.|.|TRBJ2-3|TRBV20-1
CSARDLPFRGVLADTQYF
TGCAGTGCTAGAGACCTACCTTTTCGGGGAGTTCTTGCAGATACGCAGTATTTT
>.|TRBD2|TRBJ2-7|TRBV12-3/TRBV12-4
CASSISGRAYEQYF
TGTGCCAGCAGTATTAGCGGGAGGGCTTACGAGCAGTACTTC
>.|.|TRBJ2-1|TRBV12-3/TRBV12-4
CASSLSATNEQFF
TGTGCCAGCAGTTTGAGCGCCACCAATGAGCAGTTCTTC
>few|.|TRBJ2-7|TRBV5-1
CASSLVRDAAYEQYF
TGCGCCAGCAGCTTGGTTCGGGACGCAGCCTACGAGCAGTACTTC
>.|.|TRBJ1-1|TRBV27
CASSFRATTEAFF
TGTGCCAGCAGTTTTCGGGCCACCACTGAAGCTTTCTTT
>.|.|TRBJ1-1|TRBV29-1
CSVVWGEWTEAFF
TGCAGCGTTGTATGGGGGGAATGGACTGAAGCTTTCTTT
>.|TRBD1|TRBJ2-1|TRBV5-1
CASSLGALPTGSNEQFF
TGCGCCAGCAGCTTGGGTGCTCTCCCGACAGGGTCAAATGAGCAGTTCTTC
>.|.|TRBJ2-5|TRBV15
CATSRDLQTQETQYF
TGTGCCACCAGCAGAGATCTTCAAACCCAAGAGACCCAGTACTTC
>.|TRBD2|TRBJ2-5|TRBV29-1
CSVLGLAETQYF
TGCAGCGTTCTCGGACTAGCGGAGACCCAGTACTTC
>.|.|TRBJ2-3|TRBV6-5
CASSYSIVGTDTQYF
TGTGCCAGCAGTTACTCGATCGTCGGCACAGATACGCAGTATTTT
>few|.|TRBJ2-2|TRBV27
CASRTTRAFYDGELFF
TGTGCCAGCAGGACGACTAGAGCGTTTTATGACGGGGAGCTGTTTTTT
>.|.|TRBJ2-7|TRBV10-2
CASSPPAGFSYEQYF
TGCGCCAGCAGCCCCCCGGCAGGGTTCTCCTACGAGCAGTACTTC
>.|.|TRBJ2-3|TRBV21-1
CASSRSTVFRTDTQYF
TGTGCCAGCAGCAGGTCGACAGTTTTCCGCACAGATACGCAGTATTTT
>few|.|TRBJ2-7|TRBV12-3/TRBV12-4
CASRSGTLPYEQYF
TGTGCCAGCAGGTCCGGGACACTTCCCTACGAGCAGTACTTC
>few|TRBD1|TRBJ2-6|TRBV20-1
CSARDPGTGISGANVLTF
TGCAGTGCTAGAGATCCCGGGACAGGGATATCTGGGGCCAACGTCCTGACTTTC
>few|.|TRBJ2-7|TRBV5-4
CASSLEAVTYEQYF
TGTGCCAGCAGCTTGGAGGCGGTTACCTACGAGCAGTACTTC
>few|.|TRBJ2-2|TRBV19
CASTPYGPDPGELFF
TGTGCCAGTACCCCATATGGGCCGGACCCCGGGGAGCTGTTTTTT
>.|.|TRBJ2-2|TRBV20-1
CSALNTGELFF
TGCAGTGCTCTGAACACCGGGGAGCTGTTTTTT
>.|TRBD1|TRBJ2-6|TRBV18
CASSAGQAGANVLTF
TGTGCCAGCTCAGCAGGACAGGCTGGGGCCAACGTCCTGACTTTC
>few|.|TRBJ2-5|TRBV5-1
CASSFDVRQETQYF
TGCGCCAGCAGCTTCGACGTCCGCCAAGAGACCCAGTACTTC
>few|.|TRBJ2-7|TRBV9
CASSVDVLASYEQYF
TGTGCCAGCAGCGTAGACGTCCTAGCTTCCTACGAGCAGTACTTC
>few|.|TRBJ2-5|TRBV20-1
CSARVTGMETQYF
TGCAGTGCTAGAGTTACAGGGATGGAGACCCAGTACTTC
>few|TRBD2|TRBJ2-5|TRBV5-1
CASSLRLAGGSSQETQYF
TGCGCCAGCAGCTTGCGGCTAGCGGGAGGGTCCTCCCAAGAGACCCAGTACTTC
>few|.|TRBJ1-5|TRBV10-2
CASSGGGGWVSNQPQHF
TGCGCCAGCAGTGGGGGTGGGGGATGGGTGAGCAATCAGCCCCAGCATTTT
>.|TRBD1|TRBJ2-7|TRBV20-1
CSASLDRAYEQYF
TGCAGTGCTTCTTTGGACAGGGCCTACGAGCAGTACTTC
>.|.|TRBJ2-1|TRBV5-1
CASSPDRLYNEQFF
TGCGCCAGCAGCCCGGACAGACTCTACAATGAGCAGTTCTTC
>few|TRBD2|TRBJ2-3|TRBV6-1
CASRTVAGGTDTQYF
TGTGCCAGCAGGACGGTAGCGGGAGGCACAGATACGCAGTATTTT
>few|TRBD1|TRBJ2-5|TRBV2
CASGGDRDEETQYF
TGTGCCAGCGGGGGGGACAGGGATGAAGAGACCCAGTACTTC
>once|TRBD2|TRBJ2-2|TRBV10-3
CAIRLAGHTGELFF
TGTGCCATCAGGCTAGCGGGACACACCGGGGAGCTGTTTTTT
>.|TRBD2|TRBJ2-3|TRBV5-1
CASSLALAGGRSTDTQYF
TGCGCCAGCAGCTTGGCTCTAGCGGGAGGGCGTAGCACAGATACGCAGTATTTT
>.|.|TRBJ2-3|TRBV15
CATSRDPTIFTDTQYF
TGTGCCACCAGCAGAGATCCGACTATCTTCACAGATACGCAGTATTTT
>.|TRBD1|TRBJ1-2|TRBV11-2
CASSLAFGQGADYGYTF
TGTGCCAGCAGCTTAGCCTTCGGGCAGGGGGCTGACTATGGCTACACCTTC
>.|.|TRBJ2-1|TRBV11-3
CASSHAVGEQFF
TGTGCCAGCAGCCACGCAGTGGGTGAGCAGTTCTTC
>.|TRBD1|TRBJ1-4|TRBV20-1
CSARTGRSEKLFF
TGCAGTGCTAGGACAGGGAGGAGTGAAAAACTGTTTTTT